A selection of T cell receptor beta chains follows, all from one sample in a study of shared clonotypes between healthy human individuals. Measured with immunoSEQ multiplex PCR; TCRdb has only the in-frame clones, and not every one. The table lists more than 550,000 clones, 55% to 75% of them singletons. Sequencing input: memory CD4+ T cells sorted from blood. These TCRs come from a woman in her 30s in good health. The CDR3 runs from the conserved cysteine through the conserved F or W. Fields, in order: clone size, V gene, D gene, J gene, CDR3 DNA, CDR3 protein. The D gene is left open where the match is weak. Clone size is not always given. Where it is, it says once, few, many or a class for expanded clones.

-	TRBV19	-	TRBJ1-5	TGTGCCAGGGACTCCCGGCAGCTTACAAGGCCCCAGCATTTT	CARDSRQLTRPQHF
-	TRBV12-5	-	TRBJ2-3	TGTGCTAGTGCCGGGAGCACAGATACGCAGTATTTT	CASAGSTDTQYF
-	TRBV2	-	TRBJ2-6	TGTGCCAGCCACAGCTCTGGGGCCAACGTCCTGACTTTC	CASHSSGANVLTF
-	TRBV6-6	TRBD1	TRBJ2-5	TGTGCCAGCACCCAGGGACAGGGAATCCAAGAGACCCAGTACTTC	CASTQGQGIQETQYF
-	TRBV18	TRBD1	TRBJ1-4	TGTGCCAGCTCGGCGAGGGGACAGGGGGAAAAACTGTTTTTT	CASSARGQGEKLFF
many	TRBV5-1	TRBD1	TRBJ2-7	TGCGCCAGCAGTCCCGGGACAGGGACGCTCGAGCAGTACTTC	CASSPGTGTLEQYF
once	TRBV7-3	-	TRBJ2-5	TGTGCCAGCAGTCGGCCGGGCAACCAAGAGACCCAGTACTTC	CASSRPGNQETQYF
-	TRBV5-1	-	TRBJ2-4	TGCGCCAGCAGCTTAATGGACCCAAACATTCAGTACTTC	CASSLMDPNIQYF
few	TRBV19	-	TRBJ1-1	TGTGCCAGTAGTACCCACAGGAGGAACACTGAAGCTTTCTTT	CASSTHRRNTEAFF
-	TRBV2	-	TRBJ2-7	TGTGTCCCGAAGGGGTGGAAGGGCTCCTACGAGCAGTACTTC	CVPKGWKGSYEQYF
-	TRBV10-3	TRBD1	TRBJ2-1	TGTGCCATCAGTGATCAGGGGGCGAATCGCAATGAGCAGTTCTTC	CAISDQGANRNEQFF
-	TRBV6-1	TRBD1	TRBJ1-2	TGTGCCAGCAGTGACCACCCCGGGACAGATTATGGCTACACCTTC	CASSDHPGTDYGYTF
-	TRBV14	-	TRBJ2-1	TGTGCCAGCAGCCATGATAGGGGGTTCGATGAGCAGTTCTTC	CASSHDRGFDEQFF
-	TRBV29-1	-	TRBJ2-3	TGCAGCGTTAGGGACGGCACACACACAGATACGCAGTATTTT	CSVRDGTHTDTQYF
-	TRBV28	TRBD1	TRBJ1-2	TGTGCCAGCAGGGGACAGGCGGGGGAGGGCTACACCTTC	CASRGQAGEGYTF
-	TRBV6-5	-	TRBJ2-1	TGTGCCAGCAGTAGAGGATACGACGGGGTCCATGAGCAGTTCTTC	CASSRGYDGVHEQFF
few	TRBV29-1	TRBD1	TRBJ2-7	TGCAGCGTACTTCAGGGGGAGAGGGGCTACGAGCAGTACTTC	CSVLQGERGYEQYF
-	TRBV27	-	TRBJ1-4	TGTGCCAGCAGTCCATTGTCGGCAGTAAATGAAAAACTGTTTTTT	CASSPLSAVNEKLFF
-	TRBV5-1	TRBD2	TRBJ2-1	TGCGCCAGCAGCTCTATCGGACTAGGCCCAATTTATGAGTTCTTC	CASSSIGLGPIYEFF
-	TRBV28	-	TRBJ1-1	TGTGCCAGCAGTTTAGTTCGCACTGAAGCTTTCTTT	CASSLVRTEAFF
-	TRBV5-1	-	TRBJ2-1	TGCGCCAGCAGCTTGGATACGGTAAAGAATGAGCAGTTCTTC	CASSLDTVKNEQFF
-	TRBV28	TRBD1	TRBJ2-7	TGTGCCAGCAGTTTAGGGACAGGGGGCGCCGAGCAGTACTTC	CASSLGTGGAEQYF
-	TRBV4-1	-	TRBJ2-2	TGCGCCAGCAGGCCCAGCGGGAACACCGGGGAGCTGTTTTTT	CASRPSGNTGELFF
-	TRBV11-2	TRBD2	TRBJ2-5	TGTGCCAGCAGCTTAGGAGCTAGCGGGAGGATCGAGACCCAGTACTTC	CASSLGASGRIETQYF
many	TRBV28	TRBD2	TRBJ2-7	TGTGCCAGCAGTTCCCTAGGACTAGCGGGACGCTCCTACGAGCAGTACTTC	CASSSLGLAGRSYEQYF
once	TRBV27	-	TRBJ2-5	TGTGCCAGCAGCCGGGCCCAGGGGTGGTCGGGGACCCAGTACTTC	CASSRAQGWSGTQYF
-	TRBV9	-	TRBJ2-3	TGTGCCAGCAGCCCCTTGAGCACAGATACGCAGTATTTT	CASSPLSTDTQYF
few	TRBV2	-	TRBJ2-1	TGTGCCAGCAGTTGGGACGGGAACAATGAGCAGTTCTTC	CASSWDGNNEQFF
few	TRBV19	TRBD2	TRBJ2-7	TGTGCCAGTAGCCTCTGGACTAGCGGGAGGGGCGAGCAGTACTTC	CASSLWTSGRGEQYF
-	TRBV30	TRBD1	TRBJ1-6	TGTGCCTGGAGAGGACAGGGAGACTCACCCCTCCACTTT	CAWRGQGDSPLHF
-	TRBV5-4	TRBD1	TRBJ2-7	TGTGCCAGCAGCTTCTTTACTTTATCAGGGGGCTTCAACGAGCAGTACTTC	CASSFFTLSGGFNEQYF
-	TRBV14	-	TRBJ2-1	TGTGCCAGCAGCCGGAAAGTGATGGCAGCAAGCTACAATGAGCAGTTCTTC	CASSRKVMAASYNEQFF
-	TRBV27	TRBD2	TRBJ2-2	TGTGCCAGCAGTATTGGACTAGCGTCTGGCGGGGAGCTGTTTTTT	CASSIGLASGGELFF
-	TRBV23-1	-	TRBJ1-2	TGCGCGACCATCAACGGCTACACCTTC	CATINGYTF
-	TRBV28	-	TRBJ2-7	TGTGCCAGCACCCGATACACCTACGAGCAGTACTTC	CASTRYTYEQYF
few	TRBV19	TRBD2	TRBJ2-2	TGTGCCAGTAGTATCGGCGGGGGAAACACCGGGGAGCTGTTTTTT	CASSIGGGNTGELFF